The entry below describes one T cell receptor beta chain. This CDR3 has 15 amino acids. The J segment lost 8 bases and the V segment lost 4 bases, leaving 5 bases of the junction unmatched. Germline V gene lookup returns CDR1 SGDLS and CDR2 YYNGEE. These data originate in a study of blood T cell repertoires in COVID-19. Original processing methods: Estimates of nucleated cell counts were drawn from the amplification of reference gene primers. Sequenced by immunoSEQ multiplex PCR; TCRdb stores in-frame clones only, minus some. V and J calls and clone size are copied from that table; D and trimming were computed from the DNA. The sample carries about 170,000 clones, approximately 84% recorded once.

The chain employs TRBV9 and TRBJ2-1, with 14 nucleotides matching TRBD2. What was sequenced was peripheral blood. The TCR sequence derives from a man aged 40-49 years who had recovered from COVID-19. The CDR3 loop reads CASSPRLAGGDEQFF. The CDR3 coding sequence is TGTGCCAGCAGCCCCCGACTAGCGGGGGGGGATGAGCAGTTCTTC.